These T cell receptor beta chains were read from a single sample in a study of T cells in localized non-small cell lung cancer. Produced via immunoSEQ multiplex PCR; TCRdb's table is partial and in-frame only. The sample shows nearly 1,500 clones, around 30% of them seen only once. The sequences come from normal lung tissue next to the tumor, collected before any cancer treatment. These receptors all stem from a man between 35 and 75 years old with stage II squamous cell lung carcinoma. The CDR3 runs from the conserved cysteine through the conserved F or W. D genes are given only for firm matches. The size entry is marked missing in some rows and otherwise reads once, few, many or a size class.

v_call	cdr3_length	d_call	j_call	clone_size	cdr3_aa	cdr3_nt
TRBV5-1	15	-	TRBJ2-7	once	CASRLLWGSSYEQYF	TGCGCCAGCAGACTCTTATGGGGGAGCTCCTACGAGCAGTACTTC
TRBV5-1	14	TRBD1	TRBJ1-2	once	CASRLTGDSIGYTF	TGCGCCAGCAGGTTAACCGGGGACAGTATCGGCTACACCTTC
TRBV11-3	15	TRBD2	TRBJ2-1	few	CASSLTSGSGNEQFF	TGTGCCAGCAGCTTGACTAGCGGGAGTGGCAATGAGCAGTTCTTC
TRBV11-3	16	-	TRBJ1-3	few	CASSLHHIGTGNTIYF	TGTGCCAGCAGCTTACACCACATAGGGACTGGAAACACCATATATTTT
TRBV5-1	15	TRBD1	TRBJ1-2	-	CASSTWAGGTDGYTF	TGCGCCAGCAGCACGTGGGCAGGGGGCACTGACGGCTACACCTTC
TRBV28	15	-	TRBJ1-1	-	CASSLGTRRITEAFF	TGTGCCAGCAGTTTGGGGACAAGGCGGATCACTGAAGCTTTCTTT
TRBV6-8	14	-	TRBJ1-1	medium-sized	CASSKWSEGTEAFF	TGTGCCAGCAGTAAGTGGTCCGAGGGCACTGAAGCTTTCTTT
TRBV9	15	-	TRBJ2-2	medium-sized	CASSLTPTLTGELFF	TGTGCCAGCAGCTTAACCCCAACCCTCACCGGGGAGCTGTTTTTT
TRBV9	14	-	TRBJ2-3	-	CASSIQGWTDTQYF	TGTGCCAGCAGCATTCAGGGTTGGACAGATACGCAGTATTTT
TRBV28	15	TRBD1	TRBJ2-1	-	CASSTGTVDHNEQFF	TGTGCCAGCAGCACCGGGACAGTAGATCACAATGAGCAGTTCTTC
TRBV23-1	13	-	TRBJ2-5	few	CASSLVLQETQYF	TGCGCCAGCAGCTTGGTACTTCAAGAGACCCAGTACTTC
TRBV18	16	TRBD2	TRBJ2-7	-	CASSPLGTSGLNEQYF	TGTGCCAGCTCCCCTTTGGGGACTAGCGGGCTAAACGAGCAGTACTTC
TRBV28	16	TRBD2	TRBJ2-3	large	CASRTGAGDGADTQYF	TGTGCCAGCAGAACCGGAGCGGGAGATGGGGCAGATACGCAGTATTTT
TRBV5-1	15	-	TRBJ1-1	once	CASSQDTGANTEAFF	TGCGCCAGCAGCCAGGACACTGGGGCGAACACTGAAGCTTTCTTT